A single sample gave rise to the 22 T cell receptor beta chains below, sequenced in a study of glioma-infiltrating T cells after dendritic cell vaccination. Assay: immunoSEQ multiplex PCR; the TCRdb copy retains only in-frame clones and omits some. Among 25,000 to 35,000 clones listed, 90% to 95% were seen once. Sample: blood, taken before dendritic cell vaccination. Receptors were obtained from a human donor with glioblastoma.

The CDR3 DNA reads TGTGCCACCAGCAGGGAAGAGGGCGAGCAGTTCTTC. As protein: CATSREEGEQFF. V usage is TRBV15 and J usage is TRBJ2-1, with D possibly being TRBD2 (5 bases). Germline CDR1 LNHNV, CDR2 YYDKDF (reference sequence). The V gene lost 3 bases and the J gene lost 10 bases, with 10 bases spanning the gap. CDR3 length: 12 amino acids.

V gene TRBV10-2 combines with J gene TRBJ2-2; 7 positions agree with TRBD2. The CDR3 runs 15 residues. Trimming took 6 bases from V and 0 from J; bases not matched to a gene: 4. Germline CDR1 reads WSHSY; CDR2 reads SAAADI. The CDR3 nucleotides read TGCGCCAGCAGGGCCGGACTAGCGAACACCGGGGAGCTGTTTTTT. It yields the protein CASRAGLANTGELFF.

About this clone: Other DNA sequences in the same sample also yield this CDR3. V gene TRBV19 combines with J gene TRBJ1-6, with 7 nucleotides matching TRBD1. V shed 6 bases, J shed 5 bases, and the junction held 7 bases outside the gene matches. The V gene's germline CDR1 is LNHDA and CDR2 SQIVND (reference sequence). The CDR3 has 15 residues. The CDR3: CASREDRTNNSPLHF. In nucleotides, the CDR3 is TGTGCCAGTAGAGAGGACAGGACCAATAATTCACCCCTCCACTTT.

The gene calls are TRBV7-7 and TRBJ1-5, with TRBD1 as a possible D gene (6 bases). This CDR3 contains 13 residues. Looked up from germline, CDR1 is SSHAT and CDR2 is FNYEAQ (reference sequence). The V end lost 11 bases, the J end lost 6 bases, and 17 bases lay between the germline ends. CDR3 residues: CAVGQGQGQPQHF. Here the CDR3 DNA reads TGTGCCGTCGGCCAGGGGCAGGGTCAGCCCCAGCATTTT.

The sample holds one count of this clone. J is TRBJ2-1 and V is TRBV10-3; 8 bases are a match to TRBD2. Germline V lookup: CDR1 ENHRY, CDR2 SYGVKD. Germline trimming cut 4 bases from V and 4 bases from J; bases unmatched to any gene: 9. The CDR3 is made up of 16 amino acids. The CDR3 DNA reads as TGTGCCATCAGTGGTCGAGGCCTAGCGGGTTACAATGAGCAGTTCTTC. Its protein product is CAISGRGLAGYNEQFF.

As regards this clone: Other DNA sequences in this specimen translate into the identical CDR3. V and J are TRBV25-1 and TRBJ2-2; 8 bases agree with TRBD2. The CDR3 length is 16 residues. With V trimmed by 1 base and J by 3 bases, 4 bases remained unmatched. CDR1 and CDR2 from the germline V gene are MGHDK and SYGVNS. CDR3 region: CASSESQRGYTGELFF. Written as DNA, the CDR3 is TGTGCCAGCAGTGAATCCCAGCGGGGGTACACCGGGGAGCTGTTTTTT.

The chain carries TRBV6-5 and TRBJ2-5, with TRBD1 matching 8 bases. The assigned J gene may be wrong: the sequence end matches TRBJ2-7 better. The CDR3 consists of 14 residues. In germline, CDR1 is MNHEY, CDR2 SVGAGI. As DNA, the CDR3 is TGTGCCAGCAGTTATGGGACAGGAGGCTACGAGCAGTACTTC. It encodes CASSYGTGGYEQYF.

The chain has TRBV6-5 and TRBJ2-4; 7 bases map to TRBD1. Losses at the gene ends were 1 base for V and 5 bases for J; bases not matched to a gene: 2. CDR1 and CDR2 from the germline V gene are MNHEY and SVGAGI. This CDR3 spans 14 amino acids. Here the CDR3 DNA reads TGTGCCAGCAGTTACTTAGGGACAGAAAACATTCAGTACTTC. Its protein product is CASSYLGTENIQYF.

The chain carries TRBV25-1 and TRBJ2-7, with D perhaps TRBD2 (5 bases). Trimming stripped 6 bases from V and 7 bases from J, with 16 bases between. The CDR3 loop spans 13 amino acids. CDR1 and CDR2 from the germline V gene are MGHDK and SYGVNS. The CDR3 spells CASSSGIIGEQYF. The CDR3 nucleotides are TGTGCCAGCAGCTCGGGGATTATAGGGGAGCAGTACTTC.

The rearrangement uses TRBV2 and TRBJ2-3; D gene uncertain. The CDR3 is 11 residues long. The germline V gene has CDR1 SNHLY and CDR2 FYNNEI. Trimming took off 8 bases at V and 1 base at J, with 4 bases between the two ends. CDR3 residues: CASHRTDTQYF. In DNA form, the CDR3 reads TGTGCCAGCCATCGCACAGATACGCAGTATTTT.

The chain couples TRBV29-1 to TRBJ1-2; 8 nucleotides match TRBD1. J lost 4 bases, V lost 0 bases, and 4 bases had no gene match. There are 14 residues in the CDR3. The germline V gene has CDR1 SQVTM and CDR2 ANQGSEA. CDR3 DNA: TGCAGCGTTGAAGAACTCGGGACAGGCTATGGCTACACCTTC. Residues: CSVEELGTGYGYTF.

The CDR3 is CASRTTGTPYGYTF. The CDR3 DNA sequence: TGTGCCAGCAGAACAACAGGGACACCCTATGGCTACACCTTC. The J gene is TRBJ1-2, the V gene TRBV2; D perhaps matches TRBD1 (6 bases). CDR3 length equals 14 residues. Deletions cut 6 bases from V and 4 bases from J, with 15 bases between. Germline CDR1 and CDR2: SNHLY and FYNNEI.

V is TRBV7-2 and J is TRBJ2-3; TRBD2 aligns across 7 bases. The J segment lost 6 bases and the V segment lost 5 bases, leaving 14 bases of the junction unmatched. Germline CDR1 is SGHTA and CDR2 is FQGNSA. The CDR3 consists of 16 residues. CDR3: CASSDDRRGRGDTQYF. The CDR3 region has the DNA TGTGCCAGCAGCGACGATCGGCGGGGGAGAGGTGATACGCAGTATTTT.

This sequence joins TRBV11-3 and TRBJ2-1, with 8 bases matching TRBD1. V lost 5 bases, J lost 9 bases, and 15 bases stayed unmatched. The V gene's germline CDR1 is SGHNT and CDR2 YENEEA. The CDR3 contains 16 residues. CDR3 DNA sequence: TGTGCCAGCAGCCCCCGGACAGGGCTCGTTACTGGTGAGCAGTTCTTC. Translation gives CASSPRTGLVTGEQFF.

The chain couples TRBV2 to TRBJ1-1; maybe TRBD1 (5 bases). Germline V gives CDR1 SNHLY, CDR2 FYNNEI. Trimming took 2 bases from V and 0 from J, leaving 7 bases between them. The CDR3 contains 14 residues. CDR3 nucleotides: TGTGCCAGCAGTGAACGACAGATGAACACTGAAGCTTTCTTT. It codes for CASSERQMNTEAFF. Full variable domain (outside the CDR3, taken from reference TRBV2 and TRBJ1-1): EPEVTQTPSHQVTQMGQEVILRCVPISNHLYFYWYRQILGQKVEFLVSFYNNEISEKSEIFDDQFSVERPDGSNFTLKIRSTKLEDSAMYFCASSERQMNTEAFFGQGTRLTVV.

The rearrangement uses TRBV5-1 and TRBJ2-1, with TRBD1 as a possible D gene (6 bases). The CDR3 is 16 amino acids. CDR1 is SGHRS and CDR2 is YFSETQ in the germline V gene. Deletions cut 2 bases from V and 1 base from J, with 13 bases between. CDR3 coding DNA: TGCGCCAGCAGCTTTAGGGGGACGGAATCCTACAATGAGCAGTTCTTC. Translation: CASSFRGTESYNEQFF.

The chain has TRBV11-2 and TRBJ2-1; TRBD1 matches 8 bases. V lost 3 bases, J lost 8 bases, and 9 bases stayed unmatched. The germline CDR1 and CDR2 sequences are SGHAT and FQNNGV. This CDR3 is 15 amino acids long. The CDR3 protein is CASSFRGTGGDEQFF. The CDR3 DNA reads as TGTGCCAGCAGCTTTAGGGGGACAGGCGGGGATGAGCAGTTCTTC.

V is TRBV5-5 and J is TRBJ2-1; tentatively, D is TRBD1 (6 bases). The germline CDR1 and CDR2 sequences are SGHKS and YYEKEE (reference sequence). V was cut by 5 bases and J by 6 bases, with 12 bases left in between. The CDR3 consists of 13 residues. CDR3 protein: CASSKGQSNEQFF. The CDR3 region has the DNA TGTGCCAGCAGTAAAGGACAGAGCAATGAGCAGTTCTTC. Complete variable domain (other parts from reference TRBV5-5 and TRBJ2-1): DAGVTQSPTHLIKTRGQQVTLRCSPISGHKSVSWYQQVLGQGPQFIFQYYEKEERGRGNFPDRFSARQFPNYSSELNVNALLLGDSALYLCASSKGQSNEQFFGPGTRLTVL.

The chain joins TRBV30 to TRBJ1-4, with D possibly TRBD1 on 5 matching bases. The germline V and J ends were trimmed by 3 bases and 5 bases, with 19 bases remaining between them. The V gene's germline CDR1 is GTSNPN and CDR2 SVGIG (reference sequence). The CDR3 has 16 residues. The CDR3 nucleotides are TGTGCCTGGAGGGCTCCCCCTGGGGGAGGGAATGAAAAACTGTTTTTT. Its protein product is CAWRAPPGGGNEKLFF.

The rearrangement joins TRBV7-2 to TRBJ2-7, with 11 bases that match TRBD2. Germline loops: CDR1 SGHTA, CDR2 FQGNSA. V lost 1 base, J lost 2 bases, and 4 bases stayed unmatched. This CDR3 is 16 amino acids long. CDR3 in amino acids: CASSLDLAGGPYEQYF. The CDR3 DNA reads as TGTGCCAGCAGCTTAGACCTAGCGGGGGGCCCCTACGAGCAGTACTTC. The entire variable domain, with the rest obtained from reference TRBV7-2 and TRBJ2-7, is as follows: GAGVSQSPSNKVTEKGKDVELRCDPISGHTALYWYRQSLGQGLEFLIYFQGNSAPDKSGLPSDRFSAERTGGSVSTLTIQRTQQEDSAVYLCASSLDLAGGPYEQYFGPGTRLTVT.

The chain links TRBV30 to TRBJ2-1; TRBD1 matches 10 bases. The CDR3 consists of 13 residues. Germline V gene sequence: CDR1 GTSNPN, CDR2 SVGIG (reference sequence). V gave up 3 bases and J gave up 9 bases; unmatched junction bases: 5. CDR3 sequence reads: CAWSTGTGAEQFF. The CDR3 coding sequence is TGTGCCTGGAGCACCGGGACAGGGGCTGAGCAGTTCTTC. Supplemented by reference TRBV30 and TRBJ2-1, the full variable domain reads SQTIHQWPATLVQPVGSPLSLECTVEGTSNPNLYWYRQAAGRGLQLLFYSVGIGQISSEVPQNLSASRPQDRQFILSSKKLLLSDSGFYLCAWSTGTGAEQFFGPGTRLTVL.

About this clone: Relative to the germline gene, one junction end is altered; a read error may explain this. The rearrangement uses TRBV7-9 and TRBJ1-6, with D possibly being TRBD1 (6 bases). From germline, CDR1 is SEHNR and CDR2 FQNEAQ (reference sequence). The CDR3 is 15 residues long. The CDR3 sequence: CASTLPRGPISPLHF. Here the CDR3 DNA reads TGTGCCAGCACCTTACCCAGGGGCCCTATTTCACCCCTCCACTTT.